The T cell receptor beta chain under discussion was sequenced for a study of T cell responses to AZD1222 COVID-19 vaccine. Some second doses came at about 4 weeks and others at about 12 weeks; these were pooled. Looked up from germline, CDR1 is LNHDA and CDR2 is SQIVND (reference sequence). V was shortened by 8 bases and J by 1 base, with 14 bases between the two germline ends. The CDR3 length is 14 residues. The data were produced by immunoSEQ multiplex PCR, yet TCRdb's version contains in-frame clones alone and is incomplete. The data hold approximately 170,000 clones, with 70% to 90% observed a single time. This clone showed up just once. Its specificity is not known. Whole-study results and caveats: Seropositivity was recorded at baseline in only 6 or 7 AZD1222 recipients. Repertoires were obtained only post-peak T cell response.

This TCR derives from an adult who received the AZD1222 COVID-19 vaccine. Sequenced here: peripheral blood, sampled 28 days after the second AZD1222 dose. The V call is TRBV19, the J call TRBJ1-1, with TRBD1 as a possible D gene (5 bases). DNA for the CDR3: TGTGCCAGTGAACCCGGGGGGGGGAACACTGAAGCTTTCTTT. It translates to CASEPGGGNTEAFF.